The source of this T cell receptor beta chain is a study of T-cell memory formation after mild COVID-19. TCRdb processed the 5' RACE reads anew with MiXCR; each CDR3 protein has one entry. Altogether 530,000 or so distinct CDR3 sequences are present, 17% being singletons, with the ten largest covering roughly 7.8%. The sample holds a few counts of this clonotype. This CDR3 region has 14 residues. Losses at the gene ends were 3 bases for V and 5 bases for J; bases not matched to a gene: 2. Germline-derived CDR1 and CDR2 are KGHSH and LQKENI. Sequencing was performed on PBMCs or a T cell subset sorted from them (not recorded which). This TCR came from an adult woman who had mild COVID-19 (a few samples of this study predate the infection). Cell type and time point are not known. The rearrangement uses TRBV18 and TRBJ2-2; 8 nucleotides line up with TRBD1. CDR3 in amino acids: CASSPRTGTGELFF. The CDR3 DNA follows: TGTGCCAGCTCACCCCGGACAGGGACCGGGGAGCTGTTTTTT.